This T cell receptor beta chain stems from a study of T cells in Graves' hyperthyroidism and ophthalmopathy (dated by TCRdb to the late 2010s). Regarding the research as a whole: Peripheral blood was collected at initial diagnosis, before any treatment. Once sampling was done, hyperthyroidism patients were given methimazole at a starting dose of 30 mg daily, whereas ophthalmopathy patients were given high-dose intravenous methylprednisolone. In several Graves' hyperthyroidism patients, the study also compared T-cell repertoires from thyroid tissue with T-cell repertoires from blood. The approximately 98 discovery patients were randomly divided into training and test sets at a 7:3 ratio. Prospective prediction of ophthalmopathy was tested in an independent validation cohort consisting of roughly 20 hyperthyroidism patients and approximately 16 patients who later progressed to ophthalmopathy. To identify TCR V-J signatures that set the groups apart, the researchers used a discovery cohort of 100 patients, made up of around 42 with Graves' ophthalmopathy and 57 with stable Graves' hyperthyroidism. The paper describes TCR Vbeta CDR3 sequencing of about 140 peripheral blood samples, made up of 40 to 45 ophthalmopathy patients, approximately 73 hyperthyroidism patients and roughly 17 progressor patients.

Summary of the overall study and its limitations: Most expanded thyroid clonotypes (frequency above 0.001) were also found in blood, which suggests that blood repertoires may mirror thyroid immune responses. Sample size was not statistically predetermined, and blinding of investigators to group allocation was not performed. In validation, the model predicted progression to ophthalmopathy a median of about 6.8 months before onset, with over 60% sensitivity and about 72% specificity. A 13 V-J signature model separated ophthalmopathy from stable hyperthyroidism, with nearly 90% sensitivity and approximately 81% specificity in cross-validation and 80%/75% in testing.

Of note for this clonotype: Its antigen remains undetermined. Base qualities are not at hand, and no much larger clone is one base apart.

Taken from cysteine to phenylalanine, the CDR3 has 16 residues. Of all the DNA, just the CDR3 is kept, 48 bases in frame from base 1. V is cut by 4 bases and J by 5 bases, and the space between the germline ends is 22 bases. From the germline V gene, CDR1 is SQVTM and CDR2 is ANQGSEA. Stable Graves' hyperthyroidism was defined as the absence of progression to ophthalmopathy over 18 months of follow-up. Hyperthyroidism patients were newly diagnosed, had a disease duration of under 2 months, and were aged 18 to 65 years. Patients with uncontrolled infections, other autoimmune diseases, pregnancy or lactation were excluded. Diagnoses relied on clinical symptoms, serum thyroxine and TRAb, thyroid ultrasound and orbital computed tomography. PBMCs were isolated from roughly 10 ml of fresh peripheral blood by Ficoll-Paque density gradient centrifugation. Total RNA was extracted using Trizol reagent, and RNA quality was assessed on an Agilent 2100 Bioanalyzer.

Amplification of TCR beta CDR3 regions was carried out from RNA transcripts. The first round of RT-PCR for the TCR CDR3 was performed with the HTBI primer set and the Qiagen OneStep RT-PCR kit. The libraries were constructed in a second round of multiplex PCR and then size-selected and purified. Libraries were sequenced paired-end with 100 bp reads on an Illumina HiSeq2000. In the authors' own workflow: SOAPnuke was used to process the raw data, throwing out any read that contained adapters or uncalled bases, had a mean Phred below 15, or lacked an exact constant-primer or identifier match. COPE v1.2.5 was used to merge the high-quality paired reads, and each unique nucleotide sequence was defined as a clonotype. MiTCR v1.1 was used to align the clonotypes against IMGT TRBV, TRBD and TRBJ reference segments. The analysis was restricted to V-J combinations with a frequency above 0.0001, which together covered about 99% of the repertoires. The TCS score was defined as the ratio of F50 (clonal expansion) to E x V (chaos), calculated using BLOSUM62-based TCRdist between CDR3 peptides within each V-J. Welch's t-statistics and random forest reduced fewer than 550 V-J features to 13, which were used in a naive Bayes classifier (R e1071). In TCRdb, the public reads were trimmed at Q25 with fastp and aligned with MiXCR, with productive beta chains retained. Each CDR3 protein gets just one entry, which takes the most common genes and DNA from the rows behind it. For this entry, the V and J calls and clone size follow TCRdb and not the study's own pipeline. The sample yields hundreds of thousands of distinct CDR3 sequences; over 15% were counted once. Around 18% of the sample is in the top ten clones.

This chain is built from TRBV29-1 and TRBJ2-3; the D segment could be TRBD1, given 6 matching bases. The TCR was taken from a young woman with Graves' hyperthyroidism. What was sequenced was blood. The CDR3 region has the sequence CSVVDWRAGAGDTQYF. At the DNA level, the sequence is TGCAGCGTTGTGGATTGGCGGGCAGGGGCTGGAGATACGCAGTATTTT.